This note documents a single T cell receptor beta chain sequence. The antigen remains undetermined. With V trimmed by 6 bases and J by 1 base, 9 bases remained unmatched. The CDR3 spans 17 residues. Germline lookup yields CDR1 ENHRY and CDR2 SYGVKD. Amplification of TCR beta CDR3 regions was performed using RNA transcripts as template. An initial round of RT-PCR targeting the TCR CDR3 relied on the HTBI primer set. TCRdb re-called the multiplex PCR reads through MiXCR, storing one row per CDR3 protein. This table has over 650,000 distinct CDR3 sequences, roughly 45% appearing once. These data come from a study of T cells in Graves' hyperthyroidism and ophthalmopathy. Study observations and caveats: Most expanded thyroid clonotypes above 0.001 recurred in blood. A model of 13 V-J features distinguished ophthalmopathy from stable hyperthyroidism.

The sequencing sample was made of peripheral blood or thyroid tissue (not recorded which). The clonotype was recovered from an adult man with Graves' disease, either hyperthyroidism or ophthalmopathy (not recorded which). The rearrangement uses TRBV10-3 and TRBJ1-5; 10 bases agree with TRBD1. The CDR3 sequence is CAISAQLGQGSNQPQHF. The CDR3 nucleotides read TGTGCCATCAGCGCCCAGTTGGGACAGGGGAGCAATCAGCCCCAGCATTTT.